This is a list of T cell receptor beta chains from one sample in a study of shared clonotypes between healthy human individuals. The assay was immunoSEQ multiplex PCR, and TCRdb's table has in-frame clones only and misses some. The sample carries about 2 million clones, roughly 96% recorded once. Sequencing was performed on naive CD4+ T cells sorted from blood. These TCRs come from a man between 18 and 29 years old in good health. CDR3s include the opening cysteine and the closing phenylalanine or tryptophan. The D gene is left open where the match is weak. Part of the rows lack a size; the others show once, few, many or a class for expanded clones.

TRBV7-2	TRBJ2-7	12	.	.	TGTGCCAGCAGCTCAACGTTCTACGAGCAGTACTTC	CASSSTFYEQYF
TRBV18	TRBJ2-7	16	TRBD1	once	TGTGCCAGCTCACCGCCCGGACAGGGTAGCTCCTACGAGCAGTACTTC	CASSPPGQGSSYEQYF
TRBV6-5	TRBJ2-7	14	.	.	TGTGCCAGCAGTTACGGTCCAGGGGCCTACGAGCAGTACTTC	CASSYGPGAYEQYF
TRBV7-2	TRBJ2-3	19	TRBD2	.	TGTGCCAGCAGCTCCCTACACTCGCTAGCGGCCTTTAGCACAGATACGCAGTATTTT	CASSSLHSLAAFSTDTQYF
TRBV27	TRBJ2-2	16	.	.	TGTGCCAGCAGTTATGGGTATGGGATGAACACCGGGGAGCTGTTTTTT	CASSYGYGMNTGELFF
TRBV10-2	TRBJ2-2	11	.	.	TGCGCCAGCTCGAACACCGGGGAGCTGTTTTTT	CASSNTGELFF
TRBV6-5	TRBJ2-5	14	.	.	TGTGCCAGCAGTTACTCCCCCGACCAAGAGACCCAGTACTTC	CASSYSPDQETQYF
TRBV29-1	TRBJ2-3	14	TRBD1	.	TGCAGCGCCGCCCCAGGGGGTAGCACAGATACGCAGTATTTT	CSAAPGGSTDTQYF
TRBV6-4	TRBJ1-6	14	.	.	TGTGCCAGCAGTGTGGAGGCCTGGGGTTCACCCCTCCACTTT	CASSVEAWGSPLHF
TRBV19	TRBJ2-3	14	.	.	TGTGCCAGTAGTATAGTAATGGGCACAGATACGCAGTATTTT	CASSIVMGTDTQYF
TRBV7-2	TRBJ1-6	17	.	.	TGTGCCAGCAGCTTCTTTTTGTCAGGGCTTGGAGATTCACCCCTCCACTTT	CASSFFLSGLGDSPLHF
TRBV18	TRBJ1-2	15	TRBD1	.	TGTGCCAGCTCACCGAAAACAGGGGAAATGGATGGCTACACCTTC	CASSPKTGEMDGYTF
TRBV5-1	TRBJ1-1	16	TRBD1	.	TGCGCCAGCAGCTCTGGGACAGGGGCCATGAACACTGAAGCTTTCTTT	CASSSGTGAMNTEAFF
TRBV27	TRBJ2-7	14	TRBD2	.	TGTGCCAGCAGTCGACTAGCGGGAGGGTACGAGCAGTACTTC	CASSRLAGGYEQYF
TRBV6-5	TRBJ1-2	14	.	.	TGTGCCAGCAGTGAACAGGGTCCGCCGGATGGCTACACCTTC	CASSEQGPPDGYTF
TRBV5-1	TRBJ2-7	12	.	.	TGCGCCAGCAGCTTGGGCCAAGCGGAGCAGTACTTC	CASSLGQAEQYF
TRBV5-1	TRBJ2-5	16	TRBD1	.	TGCGCCAGCAGCTTGACAGGGGGCGCGATCCAAGAGACCCAGTACTTC	CASSLTGGAIQETQYF
TRBV5-6	TRBJ1-6	14	.	few	TGTGCCAGCAGCGCGCAGGGGTGGAATTCACCCCTCCACTTT	CASSAQGWNSPLHF
TRBV6-1	TRBJ2-1	11	.	.	TGTGCCAGCAGTCGGGTGGGCGAGCAGTTCTTC	CASSRVGEQFF
TRBV27	TRBJ1-2	17	.	.	TGTGCCAGCAGTTTGGGTCTCCCAAGGAAGGGATACTATGGCTACACCTTC	CASSLGLPRKGYYGYTF
TRBV1	TRBJ2-7	17	.	.	TGCACCAGCAGCCAAGAGGTCGCTAGAGGGATGAGCTACGAGCAGTACTTC	CTSSQEVARGMSYEQYF
TRBV15	TRBJ1-4	14	.	.	TGTGCCACCAGCAGAGATGGGACGGGAGGAAAACTGTTTTTT	CATSRDGTGGKLFF
TRBV10-2	TRBJ1-1	14	.	.	TGCGCCACTTTAACCGGGACGGCGAACACTGAAGCTTTCTTT	CATLTGTANTEAFF
TRBV27	TRBJ1-2	14	.	.	TGTGCCAGCAGTTTATACGGGGCTTTGAGTGGCTACACCTTC	CASSLYGALSGYTF
TRBV27	TRBJ2-4	13	.	.	TGTGCCAGCAGTTTAGAAGGACAAAACATTCAGTACTTC	CASSLEGQNIQYF
TRBV10-3	TRBJ2-7	14	.	.	TGTGCCATCAGTGCGGGGACGGGCTCCTACGAGCAGTACTTC	CAISAGTGSYEQYF
TRBV7-2	TRBJ2-5	13	.	.	TGTGCCAGCAGCTTAGGAGGGAAAGAGACCCAGTACTTC	CASSLGGKETQYF
TRBV2	TRBJ1-2	15	.	once	TGTGCCAGCACCCCTTTTAGGACGGGTGCCTATGGCTACACCTTC	CASTPFRTGAYGYTF
TRBV10-2	TRBJ2-7	16	.	.	TGCGCCAGCAGGAGCCCTGGGGCGGAAAGCTCCTACGAGCAGTACTTC	CASRSPGAESSYEQYF
TRBV4-1	TRBJ2-3	16	TRBD1	.	TGCGCCAGCAGCCAAGGAAGACAGGGTCGCACAGATACGCAGTATTTT	CASSQGRQGRTDTQYF
TRBV5-1	TRBJ2-1	18	TRBD1	.	TGCGCCAGCAGCTTAAAACTTTCCGGGACAGGGATGCGGAATGAGCAGTTCTTC	CASSLKLSGTGMRNEQFF
TRBV6-5	TRBJ2-2	13	.	.	TGTGCCAGCAGTCGGTCTAGAACCGGGGAGCTGTTTTTT	CASSRSRTGELFF
TRBV25-1	TRBJ2-3	16	TRBD2	.	TGTGCCAGCAGTGAAGAGCGGGGCGTCAAAACAGATACGCAGTATTTT	CASSEERGVKTDTQYF
TRBV7-2	TRBJ1-1	14	.	.	TGTGCCAGCAGCCCCAAGGGATGGGGCACTGAAGCTTTCTTT	CASSPKGWGTEAFF
TRBV7-2	TRBJ1-6	13	.	.	TGTGCCAGCAGCCTGACCGATAATTCACCCCTCCACTTT	CASSLTDNSPLHF